Below, 13 T cell receptor beta chains from the same sample are listed, as sequenced in a study of follicular helper T cells after annual influenza vaccination. As to time point: 2014-2015 season, pre-vaccination. The table came from immunoSEQ multiplex PCR; TCRdb's copy has only in-frame clones and leaves some out. Among 7,500 to 8,500 clones, 82% were seen once, and the ten largest hold around 1%. The sample consisted of CXCR5+ CD38- circulating T follicular helper cells from blood, taken on the day of influenza vaccination. Subset specified: circulating Tfh, non-naive CD4+CXCR5+PD-1+ (ICOS+CD38+ or ICOS-CD38-). The receptor source for this set is an adult who received the influenza vaccine.

V usage is TRBV18 and J usage is TRBJ2-3; D not certain. V was shortened by 2 bases and J by 4 bases, with 16 bases between the two germline ends. The CDR3 contains 16 residues. Germline CDR1 is KGHSH and CDR2 is LQKENI. DNA for the CDR3: TGTGCCAGCTCACCAAACGGACCCGCCTCGGCAGATACGCAGTATTTT. It translates to CASSPNGPASADTQYF.

V usage is TRBV5-4 and J usage is TRBJ2-3, with D possibly matching TRBD1 (6 bases). Trimming removed 6 bases from V and 1 base from J, with 12 bases in between. This CDR3 spans 14 amino acids. Germline V lookup: CDR1 SGHNT, CDR2 YYREEE (reference sequence). This CDR3 reads CASNRAGGTDTQYF. The CDR3 DNA is TGTGCCAGCAACCGGGCAGGGGGCACAGATACGCAGTATTTT.

The chain recombines TRBV6-1 with TRBJ1-1; D is unclear. Between the trimmed V and J ends, which lost 5 bases and 3 bases, there was a span of 7 bases. The germline V gene encodes CDR1 MNHNS and CDR2 SASEGT. The CDR3 runs 12 residues. The CDR3 protein is CASSFSDTEAFF. The CDR3 coding sequence is TGTGCCAGCAGTTTTTCAGACACTGAAGCTTTCTTT.

The chain links TRBV30 to TRBJ2-1; a weak D match, TRBD2 (7 bases). This CDR3 has 12 amino acids. With 4 bases removed from V and 14 bases from J, the gap between germline ends came to 18 bases. Germline CDR1 GTSNPN, CDR2 SVGIG (reference sequence). In DNA form, the CDR3 reads TGTGCCTGGAACCTGGCGGGGGCGATCGAGTTCTTC. It codes for CAWNLAGAIEFF.

This clone appeared a few times. The V and J genes are TRBV6-4 and TRBJ1-5; D uncertain. Trimming removed 5 bases at V and 3 bases at J, with 8 bases between. The CDR3 spans 13 residues. CDR1 and CDR2 from the germline V gene are MRHNA and SNTAGT. In nucleotides, the CDR3 is TGTGCCAGCAGTAGGGAAGTCAATCAGCCCCAGCATTTT. Its protein product is CASSREVNQPQHF.

The chain carries TRBV6-5 and TRBJ2-2; 8 positions match TRBD2. V was pared by 5 bases and J by 7 bases, with 9 bases of the junction left unmatched. The CDR3 loop spans 15 amino acids. Looked up from germline, CDR1 is MNHEY and CDR2 is SVGAGI. CDR3 amino acids: CASSKPGLGDGELFF. CDR3 bases: TGTGCCAGCAGTAAACCGGGACTAGGGGACGGGGAGCTGTTTTTT.

J is TRBJ1-4 and V is TRBV19; the D is unclear. CDR1 and CDR2 from the germline V gene are LNHDA and SQIVND (reference sequence). V shed 5 bases and J shed 5 bases, with 12 bases lying between them. The CDR3 runs to 14 residues. CDR3 nucleotides: TGTGCCAGTAGTCCGGGGAGATTGAATGAAAAACTGTTTTTT. Protein product: CASSPGRLNEKLFF.

The J gene is TRBJ1-2, the V gene TRBV28, with TRBD1 matching over 7 bases. CDR1 and CDR2 (germline): MDHEN, SYDVKM. CDR3 length equals 13 residues. The V segment lost 7 bases and the J segment 2 bases; nucleotides outside the gene matches: 4. The CDR3 region is CASTRGPNYGYTF. The CDR3 nucleotides are TGTGCCAGCACAAGGGGGCCCAACTATGGCTACACCTTC.

This chain connects TRBV14 to TRBJ2-1, with D uncertain. CDR3 length: 17 residues. The V end was cut by 4 bases, the J end by 10 bases, with 26 bases between. Looked up from germline, CDR1 is SGHDN and CDR2 is FVKESK. The CDR3 DNA is TGTGCCAGCAGCCCACCTGGAACGTTTTATCGCCCTGAGGAGCAGTTCTTC. It codes for CASSPPGTFYRPEEQFF.

The sample holds one count of this clone. V gene TRBV6-5 combines with J gene TRBJ1-2, with D perhaps matching TRBD1 (5 bases). This CDR3 is built from 13 residues. Germline CDR1 is MNHEY and CDR2 is SVGAGI. V lost 6 bases and J lost 4, with 12 bases in between. The CDR3 reads CASRQGFGYGYTF. CDR3 DNA sequence: TGTGCCAGCAGGCAGGGATTTGGCTATGGCTACACCTTC.

This clone was recorded only once. The chain has TRBV7-2 and TRBJ1-6; 8 nucleotides agree with TRBD1. CDR1 is SGHTA, CDR2 FQGNSA, per germline. The CDR3 is 15 residues long. V trimming: 3 bases; J trimming: 7 bases; junction bases outside the gene matches: 5. The CDR3 loop reads CASSLDRAVNSPLHF. The DNA of the CDR3 is TGTGCCAGCAGCTTGGACAGGGCAGTGAATTCACCCCTCCACTTT. Supplemented by reference TRBV7-2 and TRBJ1-6, the full variable domain reads GAGVSQSPSNKVTEKGKDVELRCDPISGHTALYWYRQSLGQGLEFLIYFQGNSAPDKSGLPSDRFSAERTGGSVSTLTIQRTQQEDSAVYLCASSLDRAVNSPLHFGNGTRLTVT.

J is TRBJ2-7 and V is TRBV28, with TRBD2 matching 8 bases. The V gene's germline CDR1 is MDHEN and CDR2 SYDVKM. The CDR3 is 15 amino acids. Germline trimming cut 6 bases from V and 5 bases from J; bases unmatched to any gene: 12. The CDR3 region is CASSPSGRGRNEQYF. The CDR3 DNA reads TGTGCCAGCAGCCCATCCGGGAGGGGCCGGAACGAGCAGTACTTC.

This clone has more than one count but fewer than ten. This chain connects TRBV7-9 to TRBJ2-2, with D possibly called TRBD1 or TRBD2 (6 bases each). The CDR3 is 13 residues long. The ends were cut back, 6 bases at V and 7 bases at J, with 12 bases in the middle. Per germline, CDR1 SEHNR and CDR2 FQNEAQ (reference sequence). CDR3: CASRSGAVGELFF. The DNA for the CDR3 is TGTGCCAGCAGGTCGGGGGCGGTCGGGGAGCTGTTTTTT.